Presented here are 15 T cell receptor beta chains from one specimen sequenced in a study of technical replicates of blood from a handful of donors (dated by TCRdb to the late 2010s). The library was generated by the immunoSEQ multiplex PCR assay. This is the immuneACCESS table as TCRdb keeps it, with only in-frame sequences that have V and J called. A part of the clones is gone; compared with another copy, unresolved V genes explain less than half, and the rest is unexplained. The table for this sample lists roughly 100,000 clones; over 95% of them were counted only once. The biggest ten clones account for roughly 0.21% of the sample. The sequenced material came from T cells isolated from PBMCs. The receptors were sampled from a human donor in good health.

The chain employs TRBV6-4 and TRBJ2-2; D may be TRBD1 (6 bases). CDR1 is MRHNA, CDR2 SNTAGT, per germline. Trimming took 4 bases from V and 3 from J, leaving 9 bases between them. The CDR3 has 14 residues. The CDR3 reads CASSVGTHTGELFF. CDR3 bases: TGTGCCAGCAGTGTCGGGACACACACCGGGGAGCTGTTTTTT.

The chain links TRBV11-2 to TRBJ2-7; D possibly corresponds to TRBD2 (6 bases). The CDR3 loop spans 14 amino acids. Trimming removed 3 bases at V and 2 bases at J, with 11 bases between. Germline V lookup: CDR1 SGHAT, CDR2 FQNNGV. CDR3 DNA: TGTGCCAGCAGCTTCGGGACTTTCACCTACGAGCAGTACTTC. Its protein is CASSFGTFTYEQYF.

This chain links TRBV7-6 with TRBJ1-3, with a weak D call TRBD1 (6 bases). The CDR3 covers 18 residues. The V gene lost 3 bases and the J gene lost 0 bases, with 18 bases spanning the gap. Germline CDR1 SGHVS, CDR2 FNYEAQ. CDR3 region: CASSLRLDRPSSGNTIYF. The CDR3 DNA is TGTGCCAGCAGCTTGAGGTTGGACAGACCGAGCTCTGGAAACACCATATATTTT.

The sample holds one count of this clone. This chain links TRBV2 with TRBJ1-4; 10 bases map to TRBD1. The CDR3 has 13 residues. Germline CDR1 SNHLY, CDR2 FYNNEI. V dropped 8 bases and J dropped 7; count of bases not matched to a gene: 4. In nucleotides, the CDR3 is TGTGCCAGCGGGAGGACAGGGGGTGAAAAACTGTTTTTT. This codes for CASGRTGGEKLFF.

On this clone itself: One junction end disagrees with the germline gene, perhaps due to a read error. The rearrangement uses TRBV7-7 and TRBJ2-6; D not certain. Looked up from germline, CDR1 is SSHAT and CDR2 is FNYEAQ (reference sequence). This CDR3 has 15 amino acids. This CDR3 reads CASSLDISGANVLTF. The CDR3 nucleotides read TGTGCTAGCAGCTTAGACATCTCTGGGGCCAACGTCCTGACTTTC.

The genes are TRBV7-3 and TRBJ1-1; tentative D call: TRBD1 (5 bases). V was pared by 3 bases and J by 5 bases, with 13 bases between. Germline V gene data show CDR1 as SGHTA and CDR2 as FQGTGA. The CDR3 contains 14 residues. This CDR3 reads CASSFHSGGTEAFF. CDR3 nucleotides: TGTGCCAGCAGCTTTCACTCCGGGGGAACTGAAGCTTTCTTT.

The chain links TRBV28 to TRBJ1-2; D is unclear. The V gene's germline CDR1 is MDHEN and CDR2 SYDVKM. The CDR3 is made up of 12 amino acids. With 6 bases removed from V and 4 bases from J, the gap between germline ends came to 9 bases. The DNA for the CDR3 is TGTGCCAGCAGGCCTAACAGCTATGGCTACACCTTC. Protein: CASRPNSYGYTF.

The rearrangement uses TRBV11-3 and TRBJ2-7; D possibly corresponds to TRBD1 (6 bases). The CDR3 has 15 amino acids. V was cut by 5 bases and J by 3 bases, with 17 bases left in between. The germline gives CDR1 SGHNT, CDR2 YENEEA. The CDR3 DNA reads TGTGCCAGCAGCCCTAGGGGCAGGGGCAACTACGAGCAGTACTTC. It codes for CASSPRGRGNYEQYF.

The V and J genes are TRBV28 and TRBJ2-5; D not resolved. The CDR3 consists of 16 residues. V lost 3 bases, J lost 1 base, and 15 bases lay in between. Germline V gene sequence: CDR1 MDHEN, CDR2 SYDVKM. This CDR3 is CASSFVGLGLQETQYF. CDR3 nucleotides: TGTGCCAGCAGTTTTGTAGGTCTGGGCCTCCAAGAGACCCAGTACTTC. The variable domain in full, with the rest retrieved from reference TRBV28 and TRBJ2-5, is DVKVTQSSRYLVKRTGEKVFLECVQDMDHENMFWYRQDPGLGLRLIYFSYDVKMKEKGDIPEGYSVSREKKERFSLILESASTNQTSMYLCASSFVGLGLQETQYFGPGTRLLVL.

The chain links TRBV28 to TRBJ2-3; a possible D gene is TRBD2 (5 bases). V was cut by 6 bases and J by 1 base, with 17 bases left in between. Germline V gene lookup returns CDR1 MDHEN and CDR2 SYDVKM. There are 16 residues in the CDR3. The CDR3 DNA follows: TGTGCCAGCAGCGCGCGTGGGCGGGTCGGCACAGATACGCAGTATTTT. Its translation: CASSARGRVGTDTQYF.

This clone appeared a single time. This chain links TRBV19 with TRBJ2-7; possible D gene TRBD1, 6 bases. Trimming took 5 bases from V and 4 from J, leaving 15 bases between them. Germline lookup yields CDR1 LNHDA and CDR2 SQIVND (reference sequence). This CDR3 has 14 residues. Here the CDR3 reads CASSVGYRVYEQYF. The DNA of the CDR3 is TGTGCCAGTAGTGTCGGATACAGGGTATACGAGCAGTACTTC.

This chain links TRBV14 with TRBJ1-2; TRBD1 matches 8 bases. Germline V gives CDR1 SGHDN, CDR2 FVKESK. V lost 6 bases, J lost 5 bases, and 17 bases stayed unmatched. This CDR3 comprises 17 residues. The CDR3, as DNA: TGTGCCAGCAGGGCAGGCAGGGGGCGAGGTTTGTCATATGGCTACACCTTC. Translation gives CASRAGRGRGLSYGYTF.

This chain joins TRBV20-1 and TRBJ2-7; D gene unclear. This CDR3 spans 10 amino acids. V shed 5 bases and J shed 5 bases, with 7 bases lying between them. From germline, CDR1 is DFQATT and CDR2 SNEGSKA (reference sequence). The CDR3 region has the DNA TGCAGTGCTCTGGGCAACGAGCAGTACTTC. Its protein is CSALGNEQYF.

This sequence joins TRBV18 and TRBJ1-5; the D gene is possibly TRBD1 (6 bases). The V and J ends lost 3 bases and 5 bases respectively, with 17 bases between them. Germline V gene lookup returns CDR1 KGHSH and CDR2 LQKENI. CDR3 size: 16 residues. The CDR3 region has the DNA TGTGCCAGCTCACCCCCACAGAGGGGGAGTTATCAGCCCCAGCATTTT. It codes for CASSPPQRGSYQPQHF.

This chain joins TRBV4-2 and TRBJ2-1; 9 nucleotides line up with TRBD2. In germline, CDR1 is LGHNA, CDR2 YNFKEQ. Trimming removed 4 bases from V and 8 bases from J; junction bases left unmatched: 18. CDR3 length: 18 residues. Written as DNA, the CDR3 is TGTGCCAGCAGCCGACACCCCCCGGGCGGGGGGGCGTTGGATGAGCAGTTCTTC. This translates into CASSRHPPGGGALDEQFF.